Presented here are 17 T cell receptor beta chains from one specimen sequenced in a study of response to subunit inactivated influenza vaccine (dated by TCRdb to the late 2010s). Explained via the paper, the time point label denotes: 45 days after influenza vaccine administration. The library was built by means of RT-PCR. The sample was run on an Illumina HiSeq 2500. TCRdb cleaned the public reads at Q25 with fastp, built clones with MiXCR and kept in-frame beta chains. Rows are combined by CDR3 protein, so each entry shows the most common genes and DNA. A total of roughly 460,000 distinct CDR3 sequences appear in this sample, 10% to 11% of them only once. The ten biggest clones cover 10% to 15% of the sample. Sample: PBMCs from blood, taken around seven weeks after vaccination. The receptors here all came from a man between 45 and 60 years old who received an inactivated influenza vaccine. Donor details come from another sample of the same person, matched by shared clones.

V is TRBV20-1 and J is TRBJ2-1; 8 nucleotides match TRBD2. The CDR3 has 16 amino acids. CDR1 DFQATT and CDR2 SNEGSKA come from the germline V gene (reference sequence). The trim removed 0 bases at V and 2 bases at J, leaving 6 bases unmatched. CDR3 nucleotide sequence: TGCAGTGCTAGAGATGGGAGCGGGAGCACCTACAATGAGCAGTTCTTC. It is translated as CSARDGSGSTYNEQFF.

The CDR3 nucleotides read TGTGCCAGCAGCTCGGGGACAGCCCTATACGAGCAGTACTTC. This sequence encodes CASSSGTALYEQYF. The chain is built from TRBV7-2 and TRBJ2-7, with 7 bases identical to TRBD1. The CDR3 is 14 amino acids. The V gene's germline CDR1 is SGHTA and CDR2 FQGNSA. Trimming cost V 4 bases and J 4 bases; bases outside gene matches: 7.

Ten or more counts support this clonotype. The V call is TRBV6-1, the J call TRBJ2-5, with 12 bases lining up with TRBD2. The junction had 15 bases not matched to a gene; V was cut back by 5 bases and J by 5 bases. This CDR3 has 18 residues. Germline lookup yields CDR1 MNHNS and CDR2 SASEGT. CDR3: CASSPVMTSGSLGETQYF. As DNA, the CDR3 is TGTGCCAGCAGTCCCGTGATGACTAGCGGGAGTTTAGGGGAGACCCAGTACTTC.

This sequence joins TRBV6-1 and TRBJ2-7; perhaps TRBD2 as D (6 bases). V dropped 5 bases and J dropped 6 bases, with 26 bases sitting between them. CDR1 and CDR2 (germline): MNHNS, SASEGT. The CDR3 spans 17 residues. CDR3 sequence (DNA): TGTGCCAGCAGTCAGCACGTCGGAGGGGTCAGACGGGGCGAGCAGTACTTC. Translation: CASSQHVGGVRRGEQYF.

CDR3 nucleotide sequence: TGCGCCAGCAGCCAAGAGGTCATTCAAGAGACCCAGTACTTC. Translating it yields CASSQEVIQETQYF. J is TRBJ2-5 and V is TRBV4-3; no reliable D call. CDR3 length: 14 residues. Germline CDR1 is LGHNA and CDR2 is YSLEER. V was trimmed by 0 bases and J by 2 bases, leaving 7 bases between them.

This chain links TRBV5-5 with TRBJ2-5; maybe TRBD1 (5 bases). The CDR3 is made up of 15 amino acids. V lost 4 bases to trimming and J lost 4 bases, with 17 bases between them. Germline loops: CDR1 SGHKS, CDR2 YYEKEE (reference sequence). The CDR3 here is CASSPLPDSGETQYF. The CDR3, as DNA: TGTGCCAGCAGCCCCCTCCCTGACAGTGGAGAGACCCAGTACTTC.

The count of this clonotype is one. Given a much more abundant clone one base away, this may be a read error. J is TRBJ2-2 and V is TRBV6-5, with D possibly being TRBD2 (5 bases). In germline, CDR1 is MNHEY, CDR2 SVGAGI. There are 13 residues in the CDR3. The CDR3 bases are TGTGTCAGCAGTTTCGGGGTCAAGGGGGAGCTGTTTTTT. Its translation: CVSSFGVKGELFF.

This clonotype was counted between two and nine times. The chain employs TRBV30 and TRBJ2-7, with 7 nucleotides matching TRBD2. Germline V CDR1 and CDR2: GTSNPN, SVGIG (reference sequence). V shed 0 bases, J shed 5 bases, and the junction held 7 bases outside the gene matches. The CDR3 covers 14 residues. The CDR3 spells CAWSVTSVVNEQYF. CDR3 coding DNA: TGTGCCTGGAGTGTAACTAGCGTTGTGAACGAGCAGTACTTC.

This clonotype was seen many times. The J gene is TRBJ2-3, the V gene TRBV28; no clear D. Germline values: CDR1 MDHEN, CDR2 SYDVKM. V was cut by 3 bases and J by 1 base, with 17 bases left in between. This CDR3 comprises 17 residues. The CDR3 region is CASSFPYTPRGTDTQYF. The CDR3 nucleotides are TGTGCCAGCAGTTTTCCCTACACCCCCCGGGGCACAGATACGCAGTATTTT.

This clonotype was seen a few times. The chain carries TRBV5-1 and TRBJ1-2; D may be TRBD1 (5 bases). The germline V gene has CDR1 SGHRS and CDR2 YFSETQ. The ends were cut back, 1 base at V and 5 bases at J, with 15 bases in the middle. The CDR3 has 15 amino acids. The CDR3 DNA reads as TGCGCCAGCAGCTTGCTGGGGGGACCGAATTATGGCTACACCTTC. Its translation: CASSLLGGPNYGYTF. Drawing the rest from reference TRBV5-1 and TRBJ1-2, the complete variable domain is KAGVTQTPRYLIKTRGQQVTLSCSPISGHRSVSWYQQTPGQGLQFLFEYFSETQRNKGNFPGRFSGRQFSNSRSEMNVSTLELGDSALYLCASSLLGGPNYGYTFGSGTRLTVV.

J is TRBJ2-5 and V is TRBV18; D is tentatively TRBD1 or TRBD2 (5 bases each). V lost 6 bases and J 3 bases, leaving 20 bases between the germline ends. This CDR3 is 16 amino acids long. The germline gives CDR1 KGHSH, CDR2 LQKENI. In DNA, the CDR3 is TGTGCCAGCTCCCGGACCGGGACGGTAGTTGAAGAGACCCAGTACTTC. Amino acid sequence: CASSRTGTVVEETQYF.

This clonotype was seen a handful of times. The chain recombines TRBV4-1 with TRBJ2-1; 8 bases are a match to TRBD2. Germline lookup yields CDR1 MGHRA and CDR2 YSYEKL. The CDR3 covers 16 residues. J was trimmed by 2 bases and V by 1 base; bases with no gene match: 4. This CDR3 is CASSQVFGGAYNEQFF. The CDR3 coding sequence is TGCGCCAGCAGCCAAGTTTTCGGGGGGGCCTACAATGAGCAGTTCTTC.

This clonotype was counted ten times or more. This chain joins TRBV20-1 and TRBJ2-7; 12 bases map to TRBD2. The CDR3 contains 14 residues. The germline V gene encodes CDR1 DFQATT and CDR2 SNEGSKA (reference sequence). The junction had 2 bases not matched to a gene; V was cut back by 3 bases and J by 2 bases. The CDR3 DNA reads as TGCAGTGCTAGGACTAGCGGGGGACCCTACGAGCAGTACTTC. Its translation is CSARTSGGPYEQYF.

The V call is TRBV9, the J call TRBJ1-3; the D gene is possibly TRBD1 (6 bases). Germline assignment: CDR1 SGDLS and CDR2 YYNGEE. V dropped 0 bases and J dropped 0 bases, with 16 bases sitting between them. The CDR3 covers 18 residues. The CDR3 loop reads CASSVGGGGGLSGNTIYF. In DNA form, the CDR3 reads TGTGCCAGCAGCGTAGGAGGAGGGGGGGGCCTCTCTGGAAACACCATATATTTT.

There are many counts of this clonotype. This sequence joins TRBV12-3 or TRBV12-4 and TRBJ2-3; 7 bases match TRBD1. The CDR3 spans 14 residues. J lost 2 bases, V lost 6 bases, and 5 bases had no gene match. CDR3: CASRPTGVTDTQYF. The CDR3 nucleotides are TGTGCCAGCAGACCCACAGGGGTCACAGATACGCAGTATTTT.

Of note for this clonotype: With a much larger clone just one base away, this may be a read error. The CDR3 here is CSSSIGQSNTGELFF. CDR3 bases: TGTTCCAGCAGCATCGGACAGTCGAACACCGGGGAGCTGTTTTTT. This chain joins TRBV7-9 and TRBJ2-2; the D gene is possibly TRBD1 (6 bases). The CDR3 covers 15 residues. Germline V CDR1 and CDR2: SEHNR, FQNEAQ (reference sequence).

The chain employs TRBV7-2 and TRBJ1-5; a weak D match, TRBD1 (5 bases). Germline-derived CDR1 and CDR2 are SGHTA and FQGNSA. There are 14 residues in the CDR3. Trimming took 1 base from V and 4 from J, leaving 8 bases between them. CDR3 residues: CASSLGQKNQPQHF. In DNA form, the CDR3 reads TGTGCCAGCAGCTTAGGACAGAAAAATCAGCCCCAGCATTTT.